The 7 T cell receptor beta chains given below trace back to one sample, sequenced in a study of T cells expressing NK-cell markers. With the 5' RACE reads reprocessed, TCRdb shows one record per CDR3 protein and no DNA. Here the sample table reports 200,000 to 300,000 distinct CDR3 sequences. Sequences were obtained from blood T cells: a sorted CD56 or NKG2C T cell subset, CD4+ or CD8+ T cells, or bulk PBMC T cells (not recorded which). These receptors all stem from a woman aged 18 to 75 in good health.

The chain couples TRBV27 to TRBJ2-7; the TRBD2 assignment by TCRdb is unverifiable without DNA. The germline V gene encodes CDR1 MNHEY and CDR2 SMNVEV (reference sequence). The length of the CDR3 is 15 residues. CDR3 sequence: CASSLSGVLSYEQYF.

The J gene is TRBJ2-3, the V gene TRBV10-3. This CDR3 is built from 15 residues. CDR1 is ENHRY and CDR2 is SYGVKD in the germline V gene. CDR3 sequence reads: CAISGGTHGTDTQYF.

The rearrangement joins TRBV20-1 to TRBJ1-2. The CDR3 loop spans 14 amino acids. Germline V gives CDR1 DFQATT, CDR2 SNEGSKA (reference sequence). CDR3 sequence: CSARDQGRAGGYTF.

This CDR3 reads CASDRASYEQYF. V is TRBV2 and J is TRBJ2-7; absent DNA, TCRdb's TRBD1 call cannot be checked. Germline V CDR1 and CDR2: SNHLY, FYNNEI. The CDR3 sequence is 12 residues long.

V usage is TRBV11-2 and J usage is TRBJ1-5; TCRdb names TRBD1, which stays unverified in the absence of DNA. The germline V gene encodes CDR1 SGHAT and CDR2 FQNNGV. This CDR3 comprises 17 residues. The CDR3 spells CASSLAGFSGVNQPQHF. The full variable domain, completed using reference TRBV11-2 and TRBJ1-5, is EAGVAQSPRYKIIEKRQSVAFWCNPISGHATLYWYQQILGQGPKLLIQFQNNGVVDDSQLPKDRFSAERLKGVDSTLKIQPAKLEDSAVYLCASSLAGFSGVNQPQHFGDGTRLSIL.

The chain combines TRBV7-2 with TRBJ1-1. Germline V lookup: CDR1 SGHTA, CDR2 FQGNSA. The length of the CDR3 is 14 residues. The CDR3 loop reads CASSWHQLGTEAFF.

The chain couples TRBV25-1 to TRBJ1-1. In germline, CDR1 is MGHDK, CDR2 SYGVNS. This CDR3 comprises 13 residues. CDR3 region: CASSSYGNTEAFF.